This T cell receptor (beta chain) was profiled in a study of blood T cell repertoires in COVID-19. Trimming stripped 0 bases from V and 3 bases from J, with 14 bases between. The germline V gene encodes CDR1 LGHDT and CDR2 YNNKEL (reference sequence). CDR3 length equals 16 residues. Generated by immunoSEQ multiplex PCR, the TCRdb table keeps only in-frame clones and is missing some. Seen here are hundreds of thousands of clones, around 90% observed once, and the top ten hold around 2.1%. This TCR was sampled from a woman aged 40-49 years with acute COVID-19. The rearrangement links TRBV3-1 (or the pseudogene TRBV3-2) to TRBJ1-2; no definite D call. Sequencing was performed on PBMCs or T cells enriched from blood (not recorded which). CDR3 sequence reads: CASSQDRRGRDYGYTF. The CDR3 DNA follows: TGTGCCAGCAGCCAAGACCGGCGGGGTAGGGACTATGGCTACACCTTC.